These T cell receptor beta chains were read from a single sample in a study of a mutant IDH1 vaccine in newly diagnosed glioma. This table comes from immunoSEQ multiplex PCR, and its TCRdb copy is limited to in-frame clones, with some not included. The sample has roughly 130,000 clones; about 80% are singletons. These receptors have no identified antigens. The sample consisted of PBMCs, taken from a glioma patient whose treatment included an IDH1 peptide vaccine. The receptor source for this set is a man in his forties with glioma. CDR3s include the opening cysteine and the closing phenylalanine or tryptophan. D genes are given only for firm matches. Size values are once, few and many counts, or a class for expanded clones, and some rows have none.

D: -
J: TRBJ2-1
size: -
V: TRBV5-4
DNA: TGTGCCAGCAGCTTGCCAGCGGCCAATGAGCAGTTCTTC
CDR3: CASSLPAANEQFF

D: -
J: TRBJ1-2
size: -
V: TRBV12-5
DNA: TGTGCTAGTGGTTTCCCCTGGGAAGGGCGAGATAACTATGGCTACACCTTC
CDR3: CASGFPWEGRDNYGYTF

D: -
J: TRBJ1-2
size: -
V: TRBV4-1
DNA: TGCGCCAGCAGCTCAGACCCGGACCGGCCTAGGCGGGGCTACACCTTC
CDR3: CASSSDPDRPRRGYTF

D: -
J: TRBJ1-2
size: -
V: TRBV20-1
DNA: TGCAGTGCTATCGGGCCCTATGGCTACACCTTC
CDR3: CSAIGPYGYTF

D: -
J: TRBJ1-6
size: -
V: TRBV10-3
DNA: TGTGCCATCAGTTTTCAGACAGGTTCACCCCTCCACTTT
CDR3: CAISFQTGSPLHF

D: -
J: TRBJ1-1
size: -
V: TRBV11-1
DNA: TGTGCCAGCAGCTGGGCCAGCGTGAACACTGAAGCTTTCTTT
CDR3: CASSWASVNTEAFF

D: -
J: TRBJ1-5
size: few
V: TRBV27
DNA: TGTGCCAGCAGCTGGGGGAGCAATCAGCCCCAGCATTTT
CDR3: CASSWGSNQPQHF

D: -
J: TRBJ1-1
size: -
V: TRBV5-1
DNA: TGCGCCAGCAGCTTAAGAACCGGACAACAGAACACTGAAGCTTTCTTT
CDR3: CASSLRTGQQNTEAFF

D: -
J: TRBJ1-1
size: -
V: TRBV5-1
DNA: TGCGCCAGCAGCTTGGCAGGGAGCGGGAACACTGAAGCTTTCTTT
CDR3: CASSLAGSGNTEAFF

D: -
J: TRBJ2-2
size: -
V: TRBV28
DNA: TGTGCCAGCAGTGCCGGGACCTTGAACACCGGGGAGCTGTTTTTT
CDR3: CASSAGTLNTGELFF

D: TRBD2
J: TRBJ2-3
size: -
V: TRBV5-1
DNA: TGCGCCAGCAGACTGTGGGCCCCTACGTGGACGACTAGCGGGAGTAGTGGCACAGATACGCAGTATTTT
CDR3: CASRLWAPTWTTSGSSGTDTQYF

D: -
J: TRBJ1-5
size: -
V: TRBV7-2
DNA: TGTGCCAGCAGTAATTATAGCAATCAGCCCCAGCATTTT
CDR3: CASSNYSNQPQHF

D: -
J: TRBJ2-5
size: -
V: TRBV27
DNA: TGTGCCAGCAGCAAGGACTACCGAGGGGAGACCCAGTACTTC
CDR3: CASSKDYRGETQYF

D: -
J: TRBJ2-7
size: -
V: TRBV21-1
DNA: TGTGCCAGCAGCCCGGACAGGGCCTCCTACGAGCAGTACTTC
CDR3: CASSPDRASYEQYF

D: TRBD2
J: TRBJ2-1
size: -
V: TRBV9
DNA: TGTGCCAGCAGCTCTCGGACTAGCGGGTACAATGAGCAGTTCTTC
CDR3: CASSSRTSGYNEQFF

D: -
J: TRBJ1-1
size: -
V: TRBV6-5
DNA: TGTGCCAGCAATTCCGAGGGACGGCTGAACACTGAAGCTTTCTTT
CDR3: CASNSEGRLNTEAFF

D: -
J: TRBJ1-5
size: -
V: TRBV21-1
DNA: TGTGCCAGCTTTCCACCGGACGGCCCCCAGGGAGGATATAGCAATCAGCCCCAGCATTTT
CDR3: CASFPPDGPQGGYSNQPQHF

D: -
J: TRBJ2-2
size: -
V: TRBV19
DNA: TGTGCCAGTAGTTTGGGGCGGCGGGAAATGAACACCGGGGAGCTGTTTTTT
CDR3: CASSLGRREMNTGELFF

D: -
J: TRBJ1-2
size: -
V: TRBV5-4
DNA: TGTGCCAGCAGCTTCCTGGGCTGGGCAGGCACTTATGGCTACACCTTC
CDR3: CASSFLGWAGTYGYTF

D: -
J: TRBJ2-2
size: -
V: TRBV11-3
DNA: TGTGCCAGCAGGAGAGGAGGGGCCGGGGAGCTGTTTTTT
CDR3: CASRRGGAGELFF

D: TRBD1
J: TRBJ2-7
size: -
V: TRBV14
DNA: TGTGCCAGCAGCCAAGGGATACCGGGACAGCCCTACGAGCAGTACTTC
CDR3: CASSQGIPGQPYEQYF

D: -
J: TRBJ2-1
size: -
V: TRBV11-2
DNA: TGTGCCAGCACAGAGGAAGGCGGACCCCGGGGGAATGAGCAGTTCTTC
CDR3: CASTEEGGPRGNEQFF

D: -
J: TRBJ2-2
size: once
V: TRBV6-4
DNA: TGTGCCAGCAGTGACGCTATGGAAACCGGGGAGCTGTTTTTT
CDR3: CASSDAMETGELFF

D: -
J: TRBJ2-6
size: -
V: TRBV7-2
DNA: TGTGCCAGCAGCCCGGGACCCTCTGGGGCCAACGTCCTGACTTTC
CDR3: CASSPGPSGANVLTF

D: -
J: TRBJ1-2
size: few
V: TRBV4-3
DNA: TGCGCCAGCAGCCAAGAACAGGGCCCACGTGGCTACACCTTC
CDR3: CASSQEQGPRGYTF

D: -
J: TRBJ1-6
size: -
V: TRBV10-2
DNA: TGCGCCAGCAGTGAGACACCAGGTGGCTATAATTCACCCCTCCACTTT
CDR3: CASSETPGGYNSPLHF

D: -
J: TRBJ1-1
size: -
V: TRBV30
DNA: TGTGCCTGGAGTGTTATAGGGGTAGGGAACACTGAAGCTTTCTTT
CDR3: CAWSVIGVGNTEAFF

D: TRBD1
J: TRBJ2-5
size: -
V: TRBV10-3
DNA: TGTGCCATCAGGGGACAGGTCCAAGAGACCCAGTACTTC
CDR3: CAIRGQVQETQYF

D: -
J: TRBJ1-2
size: -
V: TRBV7-8
DNA: TGTGCCAGCAGCGCCCAAACCCGGGGGGGTGGCTATGGCTACACCTTC
CDR3: CASSAQTRGGGYGYTF

D: TRBD2
J: TRBJ2-2
size: -
V: TRBV2
DNA: TGTGCCAGCAGTGGGACTAGCGGGAGTGTCACCGGGGAGCTGTTTTTT
CDR3: CASSGTSGSVTGELFF

D: TRBD1
J: TRBJ2-7
size: -
V: TRBV27
DNA: TGTGCCAGCAGTTTTCACAGGGGGCGACTAGTCCCAGGATCGTACGAGCAGTACTTC
CDR3: CASSFHRGRLVPGSYEQYF